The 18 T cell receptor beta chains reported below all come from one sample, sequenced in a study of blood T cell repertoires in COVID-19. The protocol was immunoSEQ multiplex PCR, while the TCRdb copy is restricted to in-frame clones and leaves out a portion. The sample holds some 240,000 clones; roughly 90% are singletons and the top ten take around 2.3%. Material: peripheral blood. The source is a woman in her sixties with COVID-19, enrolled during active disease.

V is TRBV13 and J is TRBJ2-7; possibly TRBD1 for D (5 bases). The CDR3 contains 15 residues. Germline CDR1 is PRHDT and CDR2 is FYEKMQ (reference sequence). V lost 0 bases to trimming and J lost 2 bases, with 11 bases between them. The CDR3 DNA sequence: TGTGCCAGCAGCTTAGGGACAGACTTTGCCTACGAGCAGTACTTC. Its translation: CASSLGTDFAYEQYF.

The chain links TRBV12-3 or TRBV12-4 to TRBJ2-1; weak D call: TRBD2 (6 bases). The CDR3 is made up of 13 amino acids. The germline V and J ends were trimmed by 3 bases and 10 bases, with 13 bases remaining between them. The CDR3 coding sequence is TGTGCCAGCAGTTTGGAACGGGACTCCGAGCAGTTCTTC. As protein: CASSLERDSEQFF.

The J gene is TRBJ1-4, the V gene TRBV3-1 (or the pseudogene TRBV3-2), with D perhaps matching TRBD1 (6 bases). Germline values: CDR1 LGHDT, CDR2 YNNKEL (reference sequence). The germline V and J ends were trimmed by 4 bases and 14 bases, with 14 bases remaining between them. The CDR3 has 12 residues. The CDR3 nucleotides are TGTGCCAGCAGCCCACCGGGACACAGTCTGTTTTTT. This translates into CASSPPGHSLFF.

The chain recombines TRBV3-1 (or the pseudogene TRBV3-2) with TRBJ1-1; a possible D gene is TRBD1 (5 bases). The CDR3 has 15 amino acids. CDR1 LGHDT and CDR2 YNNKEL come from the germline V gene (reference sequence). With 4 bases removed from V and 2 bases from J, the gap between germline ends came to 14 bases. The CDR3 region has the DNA TGTGCCAGCAGCCCCCGCTGGACACTCAACACTGAAGCTTTCTTT. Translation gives CASSPRWTLNTEAFF.

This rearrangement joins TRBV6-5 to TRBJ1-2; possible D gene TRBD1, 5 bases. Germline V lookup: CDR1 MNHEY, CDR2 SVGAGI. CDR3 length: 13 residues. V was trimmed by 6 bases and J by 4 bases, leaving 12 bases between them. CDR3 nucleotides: TGTGCCAGCAGGAGGGACTCAGGCTATGGCTACACCTTC. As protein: CASRRDSGYGYTF.

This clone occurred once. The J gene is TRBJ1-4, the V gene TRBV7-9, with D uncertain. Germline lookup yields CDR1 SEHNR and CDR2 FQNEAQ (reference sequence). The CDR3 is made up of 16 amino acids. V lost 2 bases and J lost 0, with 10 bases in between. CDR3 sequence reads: CASSLSLSATNEKLFF. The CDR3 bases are TGTGCCAGCAGCTTAAGCCTGTCCGCAACTAATGAAAAACTGTTTTTT.

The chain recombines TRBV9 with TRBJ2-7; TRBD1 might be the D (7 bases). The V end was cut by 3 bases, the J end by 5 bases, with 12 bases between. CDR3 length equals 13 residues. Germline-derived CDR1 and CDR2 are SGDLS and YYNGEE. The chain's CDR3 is CASSARGTDEQYF. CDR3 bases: TGTGCCAGCAGCGCGCGCGGGACAGACGAGCAGTACTTC.

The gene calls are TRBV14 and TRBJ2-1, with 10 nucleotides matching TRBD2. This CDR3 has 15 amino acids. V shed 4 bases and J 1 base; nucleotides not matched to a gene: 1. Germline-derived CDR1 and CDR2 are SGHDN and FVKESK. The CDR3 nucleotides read TGTGCCAGCAGCCTAGCGGGGGGATCCTACAATGAGCAGTTCTTC. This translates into CASSLAGGSYNEQFF.

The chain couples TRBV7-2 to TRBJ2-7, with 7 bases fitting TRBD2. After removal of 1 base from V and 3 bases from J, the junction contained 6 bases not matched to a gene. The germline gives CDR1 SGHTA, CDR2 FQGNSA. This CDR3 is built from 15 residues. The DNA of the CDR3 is TGTGCCAGCAGCTTAGTGCCGGGGGGTGGCTACGAGCAGTACTTC. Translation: CASSLVPGGGYEQYF.

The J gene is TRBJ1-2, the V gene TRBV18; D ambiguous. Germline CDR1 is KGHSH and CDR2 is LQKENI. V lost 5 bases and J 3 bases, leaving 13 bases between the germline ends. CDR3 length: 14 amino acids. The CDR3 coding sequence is TGTGCCAGCTCAGCCAGAGGGTTTGACTATGGCTACACCTTC. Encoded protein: CASSARGFDYGYTF. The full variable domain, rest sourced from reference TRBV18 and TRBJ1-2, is NAGVMQNPRHLVRRRGQEARLRCSPMKGHSHVYWYRQLPEEGLKFMVYLQKENIIDESGMPKERFSAEFPKEGPSILRIQQVVRGDSAAYFCASSARGFDYGYTFGSGTRLTVV.

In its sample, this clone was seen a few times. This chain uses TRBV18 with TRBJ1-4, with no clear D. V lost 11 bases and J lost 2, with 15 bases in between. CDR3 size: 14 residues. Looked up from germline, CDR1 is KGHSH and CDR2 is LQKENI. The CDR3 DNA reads TGTGCCGGCCGCGGGCCGGGCACTAATGAAAAACTGTTTTTT. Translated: CAGRGPGTNEKLFF.

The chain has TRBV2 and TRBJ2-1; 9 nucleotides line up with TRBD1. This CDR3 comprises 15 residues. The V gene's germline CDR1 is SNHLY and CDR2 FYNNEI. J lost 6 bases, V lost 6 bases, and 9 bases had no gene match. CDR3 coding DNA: TGTGCCAGCAGCCTAGGACAGGGGACGCGCAATGAGCAGTTCTTC. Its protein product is CASSLGQGTRNEQFF.

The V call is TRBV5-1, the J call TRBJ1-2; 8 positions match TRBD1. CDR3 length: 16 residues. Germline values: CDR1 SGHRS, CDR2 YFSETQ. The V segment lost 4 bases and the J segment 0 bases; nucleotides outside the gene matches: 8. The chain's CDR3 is CASSGTGGLANYGYTF. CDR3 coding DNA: TGCGCCAGCAGCGGTACAGGGGGGCTAGCTAACTATGGCTACACCTTC. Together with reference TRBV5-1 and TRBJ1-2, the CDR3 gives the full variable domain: KAGVTQTPRYLIKTRGQQVTLSCSPISGHRSVSWYQQTPGQGLQFLFEYFSETQRNKGNFPGRFSGRQFSNSRSEMNVSTLELGDSALYLCASSGTGGLANYGYTFGSGTRLTVV.

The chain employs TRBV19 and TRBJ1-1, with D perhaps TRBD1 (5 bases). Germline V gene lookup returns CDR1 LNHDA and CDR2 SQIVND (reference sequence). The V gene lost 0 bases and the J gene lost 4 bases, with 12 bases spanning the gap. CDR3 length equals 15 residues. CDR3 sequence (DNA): TGTGCCAGTAGTATAGAGTCAGGGTGGGGCACTGAAGCTTTCTTT. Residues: CASSIESGWGTEAFF.

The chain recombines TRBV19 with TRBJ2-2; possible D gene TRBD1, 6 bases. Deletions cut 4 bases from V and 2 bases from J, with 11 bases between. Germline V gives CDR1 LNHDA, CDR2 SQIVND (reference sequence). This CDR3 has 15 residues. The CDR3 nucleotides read TGTGCCAGTAGTAACCAGGGGTTAAACACCGGGGAGCTGTTTTTT. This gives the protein CASSNQGLNTGELFF.

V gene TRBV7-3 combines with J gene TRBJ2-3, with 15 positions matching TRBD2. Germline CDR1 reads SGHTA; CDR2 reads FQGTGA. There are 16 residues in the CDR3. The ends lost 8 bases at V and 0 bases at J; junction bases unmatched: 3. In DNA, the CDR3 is TGTGCCAGCGGACTAGCGGGGGGGCTAAGCACAGATACGCAGTATTTT. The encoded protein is CASGLAGGLSTDTQYF.

The CDR3 nucleotides read TGTGCCAGCAGTTACTCCTCAGGGGAAGTTAATGGCTACACCTTC. This gives the protein CASSYSSGEVNGYTF. The V and J genes are TRBV6-2 or TRBV6-3 and TRBJ1-2, with a weak D call TRBD1 (6 bases). Germline CDR1 MNHEY, CDR2 SVGEGT. With 0 bases removed from V and 6 bases from J, the gap between germline ends came to 14 bases. CDR3 length: 15 residues.

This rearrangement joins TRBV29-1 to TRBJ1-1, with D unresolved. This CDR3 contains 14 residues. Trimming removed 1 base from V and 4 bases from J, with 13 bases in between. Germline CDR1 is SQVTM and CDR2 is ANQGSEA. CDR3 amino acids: CSVEVFADTTEAFF. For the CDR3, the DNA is TGCAGCGTTGAAGTCTTCGCCGACACCACTGAAGCTTTCTTT.